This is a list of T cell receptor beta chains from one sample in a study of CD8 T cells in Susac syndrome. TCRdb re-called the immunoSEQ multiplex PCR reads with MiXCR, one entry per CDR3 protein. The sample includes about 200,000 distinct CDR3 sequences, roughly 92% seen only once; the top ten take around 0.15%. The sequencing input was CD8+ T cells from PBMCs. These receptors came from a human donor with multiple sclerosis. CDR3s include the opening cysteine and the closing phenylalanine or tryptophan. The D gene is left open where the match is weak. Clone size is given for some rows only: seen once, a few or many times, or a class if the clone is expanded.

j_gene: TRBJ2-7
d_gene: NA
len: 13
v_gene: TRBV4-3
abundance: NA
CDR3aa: CASSQARAYEQYF
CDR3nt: TGCGCCAGCAGCCAAGCCCGCGCCTACGAGCAGTACTTC

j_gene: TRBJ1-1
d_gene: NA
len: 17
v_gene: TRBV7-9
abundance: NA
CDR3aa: CASSLSGWGRGETEAFF
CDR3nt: TGTGCCAGCAGCTTATCAGGGTGGGGCCGGGGCGAGACTGAAGCTTTCTTT

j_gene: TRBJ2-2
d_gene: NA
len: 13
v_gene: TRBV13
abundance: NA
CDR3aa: CASTLRGSGELFF
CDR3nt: TGTGCCAGCACGCTCCGGGGTTCCGGGGAGCTGTTTTTT

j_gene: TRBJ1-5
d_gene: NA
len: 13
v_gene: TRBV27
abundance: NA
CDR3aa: CASSWGDGQPQHF
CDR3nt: TGTGCCAGCAGCTGGGGGGACGGTCAGCCCCAGCATTTT

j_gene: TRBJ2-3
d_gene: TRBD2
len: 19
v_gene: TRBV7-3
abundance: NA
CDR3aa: CASSLTGWQRGTVTDTQYF
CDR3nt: TGTGCCAGCAGCTTAACGGGCTGGCAGCGGGGGACCGTCACAGATACGCAGTATTTT

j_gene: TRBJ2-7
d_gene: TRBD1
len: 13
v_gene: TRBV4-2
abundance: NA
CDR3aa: CASSQPGGQEQYF
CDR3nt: TGTGCCAGCAGCCAGCCAGGGGGCCAGGAGCAGTACTTC

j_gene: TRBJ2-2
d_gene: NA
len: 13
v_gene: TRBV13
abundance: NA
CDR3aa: CASSLSGAGELFF
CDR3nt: TGTGCCAGCAGCTTGTCTGGGGCCGGGGAGCTGTTTTTT

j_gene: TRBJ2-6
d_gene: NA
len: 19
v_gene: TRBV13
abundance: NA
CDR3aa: CASSLRAGGLLSGANVLTF
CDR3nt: TGTGCCAGCAGCTTAAGGGCAGGGGGACTGTTGTCTGGGGCCAACGTCCTGACTTTC

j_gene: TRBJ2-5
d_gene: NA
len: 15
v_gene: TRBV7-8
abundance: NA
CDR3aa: CASSLAGGYQETQYF
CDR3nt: TGTGCCAGCAGCTTAGCTGGGGGGTACCAAGAGACCCAGTACTTC

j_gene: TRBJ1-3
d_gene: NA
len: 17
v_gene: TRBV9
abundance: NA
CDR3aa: CASSVSGQVNSGNTIYF
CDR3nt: TGTGCCAGCAGCGTAAGTGGGCAGGTCAACTCTGGAAACACCATATATTTT

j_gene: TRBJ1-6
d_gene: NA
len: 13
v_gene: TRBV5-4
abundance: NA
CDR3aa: CASSWGGISPLHF
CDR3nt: TGTGCCAGCAGCTGGGGGGGGATTTCACCCCTCCACTTT

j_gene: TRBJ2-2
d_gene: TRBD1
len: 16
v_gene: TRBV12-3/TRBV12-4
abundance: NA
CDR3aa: CASSSTGGRDTGELFF
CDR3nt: TGTGCCAGCAGTTCTACAGGGGGCCGGGACACCGGGGAGCTGTTTTTT

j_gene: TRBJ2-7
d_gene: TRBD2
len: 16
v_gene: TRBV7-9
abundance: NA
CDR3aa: CASSSELAGRVYEQYF
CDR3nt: TGTGCCAGCAGCTCGGAACTAGCGGGGCGAGTCTACGAGCAGTACTTC

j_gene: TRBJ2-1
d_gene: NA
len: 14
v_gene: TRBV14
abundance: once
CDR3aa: CASSLLLATAEQFF
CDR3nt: TGTGCCAGCAGCTTGCTACTAGCTACCGCTGAGCAGTTCTTC

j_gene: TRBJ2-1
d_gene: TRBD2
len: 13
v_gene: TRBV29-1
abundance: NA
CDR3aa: CSALAAIYNEQFF
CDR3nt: TGCAGCGCACTAGCGGCTATTTACAATGAGCAGTTCTTC

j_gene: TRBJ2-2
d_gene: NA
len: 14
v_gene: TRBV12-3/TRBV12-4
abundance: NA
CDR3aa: CATGVGIRSGELFF
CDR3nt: TGTGCCACCGGGGTGGGAATCCGTTCCGGGGAGCTGTTTTTT

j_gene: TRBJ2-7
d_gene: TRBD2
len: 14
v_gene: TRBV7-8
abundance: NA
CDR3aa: CASSLVSGTYEQYF
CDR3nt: TGTGCCAGCAGCTTAGTTAGCGGGACTTACGAGCAGTACTTC

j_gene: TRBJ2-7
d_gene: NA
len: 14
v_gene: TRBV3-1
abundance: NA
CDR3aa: CASSQDSISYEQYF
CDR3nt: TGTGCCAGCAGCCAAGATTCCATCTCATACGAGCAGTACTTC

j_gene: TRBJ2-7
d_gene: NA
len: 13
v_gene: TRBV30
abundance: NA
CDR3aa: CAWSPDPTYEQYF
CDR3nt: TGTGCCTGGAGTCCCGACCCTACCTACGAGCAGTACTTC

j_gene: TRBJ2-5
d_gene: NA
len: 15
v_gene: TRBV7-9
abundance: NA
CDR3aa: CASSFPETGTETQYF
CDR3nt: TGTGCCAGCAGCTTTCCGGAAACAGGGACGGAGACCCAGTACTTC

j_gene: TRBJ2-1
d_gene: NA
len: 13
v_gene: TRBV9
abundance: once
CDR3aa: CASSVALDNEQFF
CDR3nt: TGTGCCAGCAGCGTAGCCCTGGACAATGAGCAGTTCTTC

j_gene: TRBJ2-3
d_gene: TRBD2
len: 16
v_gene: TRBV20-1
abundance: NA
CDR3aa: CSARDPASGRVDTQYF
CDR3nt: TGCAGTGCTAGAGATCCCGCTAGCGGGAGGGTTGATACGCAGTATTTT

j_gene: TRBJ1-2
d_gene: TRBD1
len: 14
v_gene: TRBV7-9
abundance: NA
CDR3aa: CASSSPGTANGYTF
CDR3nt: TGTGCCAGCAGCTCGCCCGGGACAGCTAATGGCTACACCTTC

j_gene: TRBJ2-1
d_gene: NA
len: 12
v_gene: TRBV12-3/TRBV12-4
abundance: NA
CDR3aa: CASSFTVNEQFF
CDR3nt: TGTGCCAGCAGTTTTACCGTCAATGAGCAGTTCTTC

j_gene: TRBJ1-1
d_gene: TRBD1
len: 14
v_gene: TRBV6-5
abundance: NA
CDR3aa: CASSSTGGTSEAFF
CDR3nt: TGTGCCAGCAGTTCGACAGGGGGCACTTCCGAAGCTTTCTTT

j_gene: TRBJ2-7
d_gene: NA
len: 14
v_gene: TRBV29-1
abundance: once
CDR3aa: CSVGRAESSYEQYF
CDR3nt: TGCAGCGTTGGTAGGGCCGAGAGCTCCTACGAGCAGTACTTC

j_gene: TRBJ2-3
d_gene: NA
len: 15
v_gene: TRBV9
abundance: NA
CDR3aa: CASSGGGYAPDTQYF
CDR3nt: TGTGCCAGCAGCGGGGGGGGCTACGCGCCCGATACGCAGTATTTT

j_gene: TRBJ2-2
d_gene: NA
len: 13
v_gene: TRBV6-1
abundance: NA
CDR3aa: CASSEDSTGELFF
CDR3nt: TGTGCCAGCAGTGAGGACAGCACCGGGGAGCTGTTTTTT

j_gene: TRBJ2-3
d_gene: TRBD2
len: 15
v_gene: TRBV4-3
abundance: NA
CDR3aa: CASSPAGRVADTQYF
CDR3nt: TGCGCCAGCAGCCCAGCGGGGCGCGTTGCCGATACGCAGTATTTT

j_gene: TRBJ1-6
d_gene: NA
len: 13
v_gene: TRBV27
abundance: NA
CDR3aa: CATKGGGANPIFF
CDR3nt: TGTGCCACCAAGGGGGGGGGCGCGAACCCCATTTTCTTT

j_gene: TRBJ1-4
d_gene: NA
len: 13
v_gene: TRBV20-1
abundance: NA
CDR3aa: CSATGGWPEKLFF
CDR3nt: TGCAGTGCTACGGGGGGCTGGCCAGAAAAACTGTTTTTT

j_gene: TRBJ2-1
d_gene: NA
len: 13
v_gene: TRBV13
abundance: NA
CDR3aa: CASSLGGIQEQFF
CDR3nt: TGTGCCAGCAGCTTAGGGGGTATCCAGGAGCAGTTCTTC